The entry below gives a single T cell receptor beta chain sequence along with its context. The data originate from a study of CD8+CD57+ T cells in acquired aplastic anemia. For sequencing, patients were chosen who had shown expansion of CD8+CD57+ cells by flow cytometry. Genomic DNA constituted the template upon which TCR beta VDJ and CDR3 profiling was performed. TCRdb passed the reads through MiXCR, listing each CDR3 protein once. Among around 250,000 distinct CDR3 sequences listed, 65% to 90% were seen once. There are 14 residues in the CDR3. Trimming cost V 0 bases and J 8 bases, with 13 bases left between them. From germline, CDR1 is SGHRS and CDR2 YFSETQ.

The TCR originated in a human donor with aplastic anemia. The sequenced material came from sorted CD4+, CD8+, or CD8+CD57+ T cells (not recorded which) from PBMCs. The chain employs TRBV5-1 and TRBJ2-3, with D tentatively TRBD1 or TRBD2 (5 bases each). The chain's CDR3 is CASSLALGAATQYF. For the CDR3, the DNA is TGCGCCAGCAGCTTGGCACTAGGGGCGGCTACGCAGTATTTT. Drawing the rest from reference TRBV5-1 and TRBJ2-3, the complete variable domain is KAGVTQTPRYLIKTRGQQVTLSCSPISGHRSVSWYQQTPGQGLQFLFEYFSETQRNKGNFPGRFSGRQFSNSRSEMNVSTLELGDSALYLCASSLALGAATQYFGPGTRLTVL.